One sample yielded the 20 T cell receptor beta chains listed below, sequenced in a study of T cell responses to AZD1222 COVID-19 vaccine. Clones were sequenced by immunoSEQ multiplex PCR, and TCRdb holds only the in-frame ones, with some missing. The sample lists around 180,000 clones, 85% to 90% occurring once. The sample here was peripheral blood, taken 28 days after the second AZD1222 dose. The origin of the receptors is an adult who received the AZD1222 COVID-19 vaccine.

This chain connects TRBV12-2 to TRBJ1-5. TRBV12-2 is designated a pseudogene. This CDR3 comprises 11 residues. CDR3 residues: CASRLDQPQHF. For the CDR3, the DNA is TGTGCAAGTCGCTTGGATCAGCCCCAGCATTTT.

V is TRBV4-2 and J is TRBJ2-1; D is uncertain. CDR3 length: 13 residues. Trimming took 4 bases from V and 8 from J, leaving 12 bases between them. Germline V gene lookup returns CDR1 LGHNA and CDR2 YNFKEQ. DNA of the CDR3: TGTGCCAGCAGCCGCGACGCTCGCGATGAGCAGTTCTTC. Its protein is CASSRDARDEQFF.

The chain carries TRBV28 and TRBJ1-2; maybe TRBD1 (6 bases). The CDR3 consists of 16 residues. V shed 3 bases and J shed 4 bases, with 18 bases lying between them. Per germline, CDR1 MDHEN and CDR2 SYDVKM. For the CDR3, the DNA is TGTGCCAGCAGTTTGGGCCGGGGAGGGGGGGGCTATGGCTACACCTTC. The encoded protein is CASSLGRGGGGYGYTF.

The rearrangement joins TRBV9 to TRBJ2-2, with D perhaps matching TRBD2 (6 bases). The CDR3 sequence is 15 residues long. Trimming pared 2 bases from V and 2 bases from J, leaving 10 bases between. Germline-derived CDR1 and CDR2 are SGDLS and YYNGEE. Written as DNA, the CDR3 is TGTGCCAGCAGCGTTCGGGGGAGCAACACCGGGGAGCTGTTTTTT. Its translation: CASSVRGSNTGELFF.

This sequence joins TRBV7-9 and TRBJ1-1; no reliable D call. The CDR3 runs to 13 residues. V shed 4 bases and J shed 4 bases, with 10 bases lying between them. Germline V CDR1 and CDR2: SEHNR, FQNEAQ (reference sequence). The CDR3 DNA reads as TGTGCCAGCAGCTCCTCGTTGACCACTGAAGCTTTCTTT. This gives the protein CASSSSLTTEAFF.

J is TRBJ1-1 and V is TRBV6-2 or TRBV6-3; tentatively, D is TRBD1 (6 bases). CDR3 length equals 16 residues. Trimming took 2 bases from V and 2 from J, leaving 15 bases between them. Germline V CDR1 and CDR2: MNHEY, SVGEGT. In nucleotides, the CDR3 is TGTGCCAGCAGTTACGAGGGCAGGGGTGCAAACACTGAAGCTTTCTTT. Translation: CASSYEGRGANTEAFF.

This clone occurred once. DNA of the CDR3: TGTGCCAGCAGCGTAGGTTCCTCGTGGGAGACCCAGTACTTC. Protein sequence: CASSVGSSWETQYF. This chain connects TRBV9 to TRBJ2-5; no reliable D call. Germline V lookup: CDR1 SGDLS, CDR2 YYNGEE. The germline V and J ends were trimmed by 0 bases and 5 bases, with 11 bases remaining between them. The CDR3 length is 14 residues.

The gene calls are TRBV4-3 and TRBJ2-2, with 7 bases fitting TRBD2. V was pared by 4 bases and J by 0 bases, with 11 bases of the junction left unmatched. CDR3 length: 18 amino acids. Per germline, CDR1 LGHNA and CDR2 YSLEER. CDR3 nucleotides: TGCGCCAGCAGCCGCATGCTACCTAGCGGACCGAACACCGGGGAGCTGTTTTTT. It codes for CASSRMLPSGPNTGELFF.

This rearrangement joins TRBV4-2 to TRBJ1-3; D remains unclear. From germline, CDR1 is LGHNA and CDR2 YNFKEQ. The CDR3 length is 17 residues. The V and J ends lost 4 bases and 2 bases respectively, with 18 bases between them. The CDR3 nucleotides read TGTGCCAGCAGCCCGACTCATACGAGGCAGGCTGGAAACACCATATATTTT. Protein: CASSPTHTRQAGNTIYF.

The rearrangement uses TRBV6-4 and TRBJ2-7; the D gene is possibly TRBD1 (7 bases). The V end was cut by 0 bases, the J end by 4 bases, with 10 bases between. This CDR3 comprises 14 residues. Germline values: CDR1 MRHNA, CDR2 SNTAGT. The CDR3 coding sequence is TGTGCCAGCAGTGACTCTGCAGGGGGGTACGAGCAGTACTTC. Translated, it gives CASSDSAGGYEQYF.

The chain combines TRBV5-4 with TRBJ2-7, with 9 nucleotides matching TRBD1. The CDR3 length is 16 residues. In germline, CDR1 is SGHNT, CDR2 YYREEE (reference sequence). The J segment lost 3 bases and the V segment lost 2 bases, leaving 9 bases of the junction unmatched. The CDR3 coding sequence is TGTGCCAGCAGCTTCCCTACGGACAGGGGCGGCTACGAGCAGTACTTC. Translated, it gives CASSFPTDRGGYEQYF.

The rearrangement joins TRBV6-2 or TRBV6-3 to TRBJ1-5; no definite D call. Germline CDR1 reads MNHEY; CDR2 reads SVGEGT. V gave up 0 bases and J gave up 0 bases, with 9 bases separating them. This CDR3 contains 16 residues. The CDR3 reads CASSYSPVPSNQPQHF. CDR3 coding DNA: TGTGCCAGCAGTTACTCGCCAGTGCCTAGCAATCAGCCCCAGCATTTT.

The CDR3 spells CASSRLAGGVNYYNEQFF. In DNA form, the CDR3 reads TGTGCCAGCAGCCGCTTGGCGGGAGGCGTCAATTACTACAATGAGCAGTTCTTC. The chain employs TRBV7-3 and TRBJ2-1, with TRBD2 matching 8 bases. Trimming at V came to 5 bases and at J to 3 bases, leaving 15 bases not matched to a gene. Germline CDR1 and CDR2: SGHTA and FQGTGA. The CDR3 extends over 18 amino acids.

The chain recombines TRBV6-5 with TRBJ1-5; perhaps TRBD1 as D (6 bases). Germline loops: CDR1 MNHEY, CDR2 SVGAGI. The germline V and J ends were trimmed by 8 bases and 6 bases, with 17 bases remaining between them. The CDR3 is made up of 14 amino acids. The CDR3, as DNA: TGTGCCAGCCTGGGAGGGGGGGTGAGTCAGCCCCAGCATTTT. Its translation: CASLGGGVSQPQHF.

The V call is TRBV28, the J call TRBJ1-1; perhaps TRBD1 as D (6 bases). The length of the CDR3 is 15 residues. V was trimmed by 6 bases and J by 4 bases, leaving 18 bases between them. CDR1 is MDHEN and CDR2 is SYDVKM in the germline V gene. The CDR3: CASRPAGGEGTEAFF. The DNA for the CDR3 is TGTGCCAGCAGACCGGCTGGGGGCGAAGGCACTGAAGCTTTCTTT.

The J gene is TRBJ2-7, the V gene TRBV23-1, with D perhaps given as TRBD1 or TRBD2 (5 bases each). TRBV23-1 is noted as an ORF with a role that remains uncertain. Trimming stripped 4 bases from V and 0 bases from J, with 13 bases between. The CDR3 totals 15 residues. CDR3 residues: CASSPRAGTSYEQYF. The CDR3 DNA follows: TGCGCCAGCAGTCCCCGGGCAGGGACCTCCTACGAGCAGTACTTC.

This clone was recorded once. The chain carries TRBV15 and TRBJ1-4; tentative D call: TRBD1 (5 bases). The V and J ends lost 1 base and 6 bases respectively, with 12 bases between them. Germline loops: CDR1 LNHNV, CDR2 YYDKDF (reference sequence). The CDR3 sequence is 15 residues long. In DNA form, the CDR3 reads TGTGCCACCAGCAGAGCTTGGGGGGGAGATGAAAAACTGTTTTTT. Its translation is CATSRAWGGDEKLFF.

The chain links TRBV6-5 to TRBJ1-5, with a tentative D call TRBD1 (6 bases). Trimming pared 2 bases from V and 7 bases from J, leaving 15 bases between. There are 15 residues in the CDR3. From germline, CDR1 is MNHEY and CDR2 SVGAGI. The CDR3: CASSYGARGGQPQHF. CDR3 DNA sequence: TGTGCCAGCAGTTACGGGGCCAGGGGCGGCCAGCCCCAGCATTTT.

The chain combines TRBV19 with TRBJ2-3; the match to TRBD2 covers 11 bases. The junction had 13 bases not matched to a gene; V was cut back by 4 bases and J by 10 bases. Germline V gene lookup returns CDR1 LNHDA and CDR2 SQIVND (reference sequence). This CDR3 is 16 amino acids long. The CDR3 nucleotides read TGTGCCAGTAGTAGTAGCGGGAGGGCCGGGCTTGAAGCGCAGTATTTT. Translated: CASSSSGRAGLEAQYF.

The chain is built from TRBV2 and TRBJ2-6; 8 bases match TRBD1. The CDR3 totals 16 residues. The germline V gene has CDR1 SNHLY and CDR2 FYNNEI. J lost 0 bases, V lost 8 bases, and 6 bases had no gene match. CDR3 sequence: CASGTGGSSGANVLTF. The DNA of the CDR3 is TGTGCCAGCGGGACAGGAGGTTCCTCTGGGGCCAACGTCCTGACTTTC.